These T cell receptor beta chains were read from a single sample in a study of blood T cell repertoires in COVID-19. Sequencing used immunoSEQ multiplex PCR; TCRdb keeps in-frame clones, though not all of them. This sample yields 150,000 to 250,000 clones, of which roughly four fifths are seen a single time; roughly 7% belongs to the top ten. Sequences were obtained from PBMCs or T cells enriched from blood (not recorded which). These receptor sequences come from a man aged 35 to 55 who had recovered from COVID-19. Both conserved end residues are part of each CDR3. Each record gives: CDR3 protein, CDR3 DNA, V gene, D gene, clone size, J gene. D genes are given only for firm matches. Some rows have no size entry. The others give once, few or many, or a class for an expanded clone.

CDR3 protein: CSVGDIRPQHF
CDR3 DNA: TGCAGCGTTGGGGACATTCGGCCCCAGCATTTT
V gene: TRBV29-1
D gene: NA
clone size: NA
J gene: TRBJ1-5

CDR3 protein: CASSPLRTGENDSGNTIYF
CDR3 DNA: TGCGCCAGCAGTCCCCTTCGGACAGGCGAAAACGACTCTGGAAACACCATATATTTT
V gene: TRBV23-1
D gene: TRBD1
clone size: NA
J gene: TRBJ1-3

CDR3 protein: CASIRGGFTEAFF
CDR3 DNA: TGTGCCAGCATCCGGGGGGGTTTCACTGAAGCTTTCTTT
V gene: TRBV2
D gene: NA
clone size: NA
J gene: TRBJ1-1

CDR3 protein: CASSRTLGSNEKLFF
CDR3 DNA: TGTGCCAGCAGTAGAACGTTAGGGAGTAATGAAAAACTGTTTTTT
V gene: TRBV6-5
D gene: NA
clone size: once
J gene: TRBJ1-4

CDR3 protein: CASSSTYAGTGGRNEQFF
CDR3 DNA: TGTGCCAGCAGCTCGACCTACGCCGGGACAGGGGGTAGGAATGAGCAGTTCTTC
V gene: TRBV11-2
D gene: TRBD1
clone size: NA
J gene: TRBJ2-1

CDR3 protein: CASSVDWRGDQPQHF
CDR3 DNA: TGTGCCAGCAGCGTAGACTGGCGCGGAGATCAGCCCCAGCATTTT
V gene: TRBV9
D gene: NA
clone size: NA
J gene: TRBJ1-5

CDR3 protein: CASSFLTGFSNQPQHF
CDR3 DNA: TGTGCCAGCAGCTTCTTAACAGGGTTCTCCAATCAGCCCCAGCATTTT
V gene: TRBV5-8
D gene: NA
clone size: NA
J gene: TRBJ1-5

CDR3 protein: CAWGRETGSYEQYF
CDR3 DNA: TGTGCCTGGGGGAGAGAGACAGGATCCTACGAGCAGTACTTC
V gene: TRBV30
D gene: NA
clone size: NA
J gene: TRBJ2-7

CDR3 protein: CASSVGGYTEAFF
CDR3 DNA: TGTGCCAGCAGCGTAGGAGGGTACACTGAAGCTTTCTTT
V gene: TRBV9
D gene: NA
clone size: few
J gene: TRBJ1-1

CDR3 protein: CASSYRGRSSPLHF
CDR3 DNA: TGTGCCAGCAGCTACAGGGGACGGTCCTCACCCCTCCACTTT
V gene: TRBV3-1/TRBV3-2
D gene: TRBD1
clone size: NA
J gene: TRBJ1-6

CDR3 protein: CASSKWTGDTEAFF
CDR3 DNA: TGTGCCAGCAGCAAATGGACCGGGGACACTGAAGCTTTCTTT
V gene: TRBV21-1
D gene: NA
clone size: few
J gene: TRBJ1-1

CDR3 protein: CASSQGALLLSPLHF
CDR3 DNA: TGCGCCAGCAGCCAGGGGGCTCTCCTTCTTTCACCCCTCCACTTT
V gene: TRBV4-1
D gene: NA
clone size: NA
J gene: TRBJ1-6

CDR3 protein: CASSLMAGSEAFF
CDR3 DNA: TGTGCCAGCAGCTTAATGGCGGGGAGTGAAGCTTTCTTT
V gene: TRBV7-3
D gene: NA
clone size: NA
J gene: TRBJ1-1

CDR3 protein: CASSLDGQGKAEKLFF
CDR3 DNA: TGCGCCAGCAGCTTGGATGGACAGGGGAAGGCTGAAAAACTGTTTTTT
V gene: TRBV5-1
D gene: TRBD1
clone size: NA
J gene: TRBJ1-4

CDR3 protein: CASVGTVLHEQYF
CDR3 DNA: TGTGCCTCAGTGGGGACAGTCCTCCACGAGCAGTACTTC
V gene: TRBV2
D gene: TRBD1
clone size: NA
J gene: TRBJ2-7

CDR3 protein: CASSLITGKAPEQYF
CDR3 DNA: TGTGCCAGCAGCTTAATAACAGGGAAGGCCCCCGAGCAGTACTTC
V gene: TRBV7-9
D gene: NA
clone size: NA
J gene: TRBJ2-7

CDR3 protein: CASSPRTGVNSPLHF
CDR3 DNA: TGTGCCAGCAGCCCGCGGACAGGGGTTAATTCACCCCTCCACTTT
V gene: TRBV3-1/TRBV3-2
D gene: TRBD1
clone size: NA
J gene: TRBJ1-6

CDR3 protein: CASSVGQGAFRETQYF
CDR3 DNA: TGTGCCAGCAGCGTAGGGCAGGGGGCATTTCGGGAGACCCAGTACTTC
V gene: TRBV9
D gene: TRBD1
clone size: NA
J gene: TRBJ2-5

CDR3 protein: CASSYTGRASGNTIYF
CDR3 DNA: TGTGCCAGCAGTTATACAGGGCGCGCCTCTGGAAACACCATATATTTT
V gene: TRBV27
D gene: NA
clone size: NA
J gene: TRBJ1-3

CDR3 protein: CASSLTTGGYTETQYF
CDR3 DNA: TGCGCCAGCAGCTTGACGACAGGGGGCTATACGGAGACCCAGTACTTC
V gene: TRBV5-1
D gene: TRBD1
clone size: NA
J gene: TRBJ2-5

CDR3 protein: CASSTGLSSYGYTF
CDR3 DNA: TGTGCCAGCAGTACAGGGTTGAGCTCCTATGGCTACACCTTC
V gene: TRBV6-5
D gene: NA
clone size: NA
J gene: TRBJ1-2

CDR3 protein: CASSQERQGLNYGYTF
CDR3 DNA: TGTGCCAGCAGCCAAGAACGACAGGGCCTAAACTATGGCTACACCTTC
V gene: TRBV5-5
D gene: TRBD1
clone size: NA
J gene: TRBJ1-2

CDR3 protein: CATSDLTGRGYTF
CDR3 DNA: TGTGCCACCAGTGATCTTACAGGGCGTGGCTACACCTTC
V gene: TRBV24-1
D gene: NA
clone size: few
J gene: TRBJ1-2